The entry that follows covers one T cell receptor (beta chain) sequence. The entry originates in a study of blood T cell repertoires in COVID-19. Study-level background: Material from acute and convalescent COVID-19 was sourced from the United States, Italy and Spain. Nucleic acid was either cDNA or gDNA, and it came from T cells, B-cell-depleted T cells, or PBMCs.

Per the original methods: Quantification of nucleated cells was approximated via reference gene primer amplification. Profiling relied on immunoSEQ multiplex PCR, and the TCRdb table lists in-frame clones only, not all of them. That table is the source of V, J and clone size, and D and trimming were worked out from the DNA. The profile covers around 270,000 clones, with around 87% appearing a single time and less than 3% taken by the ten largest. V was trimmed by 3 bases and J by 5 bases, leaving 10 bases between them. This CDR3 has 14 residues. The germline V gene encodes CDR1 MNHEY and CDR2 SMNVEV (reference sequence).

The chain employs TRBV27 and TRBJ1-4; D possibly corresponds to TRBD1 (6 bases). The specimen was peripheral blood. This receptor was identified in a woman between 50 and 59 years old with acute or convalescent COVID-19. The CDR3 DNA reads TGTGCCAGCAGTTTGGACAGACTAAATGAAAAACTGTTTTTT. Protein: CASSLDRLNEKLFF. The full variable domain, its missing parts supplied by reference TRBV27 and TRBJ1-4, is EAQVTQNPRYLITVTGKKLTVTCSQNMNHEYMSWYRQDPGLGLRQIYYSMNVEVTDKGDVPEGYKVSRKEKRNFPLILESPSPNQTSLYFCASSLDRLNEKLFFGSGTQLSVL.